The rows below give T cell receptor beta chains drawn from one sample of a study of blood T cell repertoires in COVID-19. The protocol was immunoSEQ multiplex PCR, while the TCRdb copy is restricted to in-frame clones and leaves out a portion. The top ten clones hold approximately 4% of a sample with around 340,000 clones, around 85% of them seen once. Sequencing was done on a sample of PBMCs or T cells enriched from blood (not recorded which). The receptor set was obtained from a middle-aged woman with acute COVID-19. CDR3s include the opening cysteine and the closing phenylalanine or tryptophan. The order of the fields is D gene, clone size, V gene, J gene, CDR3 DNA, CDR3 protein. D genes are given only for firm matches. The listing skips clone size in some rows; elsewhere it reads once, few, many or a size class.

d_call: NA
clone_size: NA
v_call: TRBV19
j_call: TRBJ1-2
cdr3_nt: TGTGCCAGTAGTACGAACCCGGTAGACTACACCTTC
cdr3_aa: CASSTNPVDYTF

d_call: TRBD2
clone_size: NA
v_call: TRBV6-5
j_call: TRBJ2-7
cdr3_nt: TGTGCCACTACACTAGCGGGAGGCTACGAGCAGTACTTC
cdr3_aa: CATTLAGGYEQYF

d_call: NA
clone_size: many
v_call: TRBV7-8
j_call: TRBJ1-6
cdr3_nt: TGTGCCAGCAGCTTAGTCGAAGCCTCCTATAATTCACCCCTCCACTTT
cdr3_aa: CASSLVEASYNSPLHF

d_call: TRBD1
clone_size: NA
v_call: TRBV11-2
j_call: TRBJ1-1
cdr3_nt: TGTGCCAGCAGCTTAGGGACAGGGGGGAACACTGAAGCTTTCTTT
cdr3_aa: CASSLGTGGNTEAFF

d_call: NA
clone_size: NA
v_call: TRBV9
j_call: TRBJ2-5
cdr3_nt: TGTGCCAGCAGCGTAGGTCCCCAGAATAAAGAGACCCAGTACTTC
cdr3_aa: CASSVGPQNKETQYF

d_call: TRBD2
clone_size: once
v_call: TRBV4-3
j_call: TRBJ2-1
cdr3_nt: TGCGCCAGCAGCCAAGATAGTCCCGGGAGGGCCTACAATGAGCAGTTCTTC
cdr3_aa: CASSQDSPGRAYNEQFF

d_call: TRBD2
clone_size: NA
v_call: TRBV3-1/TRBV3-2
j_call: TRBJ2-7
cdr3_nt: TGTGCCAGCAGCCGGGGACTAGCGGGGGGGCCGTTTGAGCAGTACTTC
cdr3_aa: CASSRGLAGGPFEQYF

d_call: TRBD1
clone_size: NA
v_call: TRBV7-2
j_call: TRBJ1-6
cdr3_nt: TGTGCCAGCAGCTCGCGACAGGGAAGTTACTCACCCCTCCACTTT
cdr3_aa: CASSSRQGSYSPLHF

d_call: NA
clone_size: NA
v_call: TRBV7-6
j_call: TRBJ1-1
cdr3_nt: TGTGCCAGCAGCTTAGTAGGGGGGAACACTGAAGCTTTCTTT
cdr3_aa: CASSLVGGNTEAFF

d_call: TRBD1
clone_size: NA
v_call: TRBV7-9
j_call: TRBJ1-2
cdr3_nt: TGTGCCAGCAGCGCCCGTACAGGGGGGTCTGGCTACACCTTC
cdr3_aa: CASSARTGGSGYTF

d_call: TRBD1
clone_size: once
v_call: TRBV18
j_call: TRBJ2-3
cdr3_nt: TGTGCCAGTCTAACCCGACAGGGATCAGATACGCAGTATTTT
cdr3_aa: CASLTRQGSDTQYF

d_call: NA
clone_size: NA
v_call: TRBV18
j_call: TRBJ2-2
cdr3_nt: TGTGCCATCCCAGCCAGAGCAGGGCGGAACACCGGGGAGCTGTTTTTT
cdr3_aa: CAIPARAGRNTGELFF

d_call: TRBD2
clone_size: NA
v_call: TRBV19
j_call: TRBJ2-3
cdr3_nt: TGTGCCAGTAGTAGTAAGCGGGGCCGACACACAGATACGCAGTATTTT
cdr3_aa: CASSSKRGRHTDTQYF

d_call: TRBD2
clone_size: NA
v_call: TRBV10-3
j_call: TRBJ2-1
cdr3_nt: TGTGCCATCAGTTTGACTAGCGGGAGCTACAATGAGCAGTTCTTC
cdr3_aa: CAISLTSGSYNEQFF

d_call: TRBD2
clone_size: NA
v_call: TRBV7-2
j_call: TRBJ2-1
cdr3_nt: TGTGCCAGCAGTCCAGGAGGACTAGCGGGGGGTAATGAGCAGTTCTTC
cdr3_aa: CASSPGGLAGGNEQFF

d_call: NA
clone_size: few
v_call: TRBV7-9
j_call: TRBJ1-4
cdr3_nt: TGTGCCATGACATCAACTAATGAAAAACTGTTTTTT
cdr3_aa: CAMTSTNEKLFF

d_call: NA
clone_size: once
v_call: TRBV25-1
j_call: TRBJ2-5
cdr3_nt: TGTGCCAGCACCCCGGACAACCAAGAGACCCAGTACTTC
cdr3_aa: CASTPDNQETQYF

d_call: NA
clone_size: NA
v_call: TRBV3-1/TRBV3-2
j_call: TRBJ2-7
cdr3_nt: TGTGCCAGCAGCCAAGCTAATAGCTACGAGCAGTACTTC
cdr3_aa: CASSQANSYEQYF

d_call: TRBD1
clone_size: few
v_call: TRBV7-9
j_call: TRBJ1-1
cdr3_nt: TGTGCCAGCAGCTTTGGAGGGACAGGGGAAGAAGCTTTCTTT
cdr3_aa: CASSFGGTGEEAFF

d_call: NA
clone_size: NA
v_call: TRBV27
j_call: TRBJ1-1
cdr3_nt: TGTGCCAGCAGTTTATCGAGCTGGGTCCGAGGGAACACTGAAGCTTTCTTT
cdr3_aa: CASSLSSWVRGNTEAFF

d_call: NA
clone_size: NA
v_call: TRBV2
j_call: TRBJ1-5
cdr3_nt: TGTGCCAGCAGTGTGTGGGCGGGGGCCAATCAGCCCCAGCATTTT
cdr3_aa: CASSVWAGANQPQHF

d_call: NA
clone_size: NA
v_call: TRBV10-3
j_call: TRBJ1-1
cdr3_nt: TGTGCCATCAGTGAGTCGAGAAGACTTCAGCTCGCTTTCTTT
cdr3_aa: CAISESRRLQLAFF

d_call: TRBD2
clone_size: NA
v_call: TRBV11-3
j_call: TRBJ2-1
cdr3_nt: TGTGCCAGCAGCTTGGGCACTAGCGGGTTAAGCTCCTACAATGAGCAGTTCTTC
cdr3_aa: CASSLGTSGLSSYNEQFF

d_call: TRBD2
clone_size: few
v_call: TRBV11-2
j_call: TRBJ2-3
cdr3_nt: TGTGCCAGCAGTCAAAGCGGGAGAAGCACAGATACGCAGTATTTT
cdr3_aa: CASSQSGRSTDTQYF

d_call: TRBD1
clone_size: NA
v_call: TRBV19
j_call: TRBJ1-5
cdr3_nt: TGTGCCAGTAGGCTACAGGGGATCGCCAATCAGCCCCAGCATTTT
cdr3_aa: CASRLQGIANQPQHF

d_call: NA
clone_size: NA
v_call: TRBV29-1
j_call: TRBJ1-2
cdr3_nt: TGCAGCGTTGCAAAGGTGGCTGGGGGCGGCTACACCTTC
cdr3_aa: CSVAKVAGGGYTF

d_call: NA
clone_size: few
v_call: TRBV14
j_call: TRBJ2-2
cdr3_nt: TGTGCCAGCAGCCGATGGTTCGGGACCGGGGAGCTGTTTTTT
cdr3_aa: CASSRWFGTGELFF

d_call: TRBD1
clone_size: NA
v_call: TRBV6-2/TRBV6-3
j_call: TRBJ1-5
cdr3_nt: TGTGCCAGCAGTTACGTCCCCCCGGACAGGGTTAGTCAGCCCCAGCATTTT
cdr3_aa: CASSYVPPDRVSQPQHF

d_call: TRBD2
clone_size: NA
v_call: TRBV3-1/TRBV3-2
j_call: TRBJ2-5
cdr3_nt: TGTGCCAGCAGCCAAGTCGGACTAGCGGGGGGGCCTCGGGAGACCCAGTACTTC
cdr3_aa: CASSQVGLAGGPRETQYF

d_call: NA
clone_size: NA
v_call: TRBV6-5
j_call: TRBJ1-6
cdr3_nt: TGTGCCAGCAGTCCCTTGGTTCGGGACCTCCACTTT
cdr3_aa: CASSPLVRDLHF

d_call: TRBD2
clone_size: NA
v_call: TRBV7-2
j_call: TRBJ2-3
cdr3_nt: TGTGCCAGCAGCTTAGGGCTAGCGGGCCGCACAGATACGCAGTATTTT
cdr3_aa: CASSLGLAGRTDTQYF

d_call: NA
clone_size: NA
v_call: TRBV12-1
j_call: TRBJ2-1
cdr3_nt: TGTGCCAGCAGCCCACTAGCGGGAGGTTCGCCCCTCATCAATGAGCAGTTCTTC
cdr3_aa: CASSPLAGGSPLINEQFF

d_call: NA
clone_size: few
v_call: TRBV12-3/TRBV12-4
j_call: TRBJ1-1
cdr3_nt: TGTGCCAGCAGGAGACAGCGGAACACTGAAGCTTTCTTT
cdr3_aa: CASRRQRNTEAFF

d_call: NA
clone_size: NA
v_call: TRBV4-2
j_call: TRBJ1-4
cdr3_nt: TGTGCCAGCAGCGAAGCCGGGCCCGGGGGTAATGAAAAACTGTTTTTT
cdr3_aa: CASSEAGPGGNEKLFF

d_call: TRBD2
clone_size: few
v_call: TRBV5-6
j_call: TRBJ2-5
cdr3_nt: TGTGCCAGCAGCTTTGGAGCGGGAGGTTGGGAGACCCAGTACTTC
cdr3_aa: CASSFGAGGWETQYF

d_call: TRBD1
clone_size: NA
v_call: TRBV5-1
j_call: TRBJ1-2
cdr3_nt: TGCGCCAGCAGCTCCGCGGGACAGGCAAACTATGGCTACACCTTC
cdr3_aa: CASSSAGQANYGYTF

d_call: TRBD2
clone_size: few
v_call: TRBV9
j_call: TRBJ2-1
cdr3_nt: TGTGCCAGCAGCGTAGACCTAGCGGGAGTGGCGCTGCGGGGGAATGAGCAGTTCTTC
cdr3_aa: CASSVDLAGVALRGNEQFF

d_call: NA
clone_size: NA
v_call: TRBV6-2/TRBV6-3
j_call: TRBJ2-2
cdr3_nt: TGTGCCAGCAGTCTAAATAAAAACACCGGGGAGCTGTTTTTT
cdr3_aa: CASSLNKNTGELFF

d_call: TRBD1
clone_size: NA
v_call: TRBV7-9
j_call: TRBJ2-3
cdr3_nt: TGTGCCAGCAGCTTAGGGGACAGGGGAGGGGCAGATACGCAGTATTTT
cdr3_aa: CASSLGDRGGADTQYF

d_call: NA
clone_size: NA
v_call: TRBV20-1
j_call: TRBJ2-5
cdr3_nt: TGCAGTGCTAGAGATCGGGAGACCCAGTACTTC
cdr3_aa: CSARDRETQYF

d_call: NA
clone_size: NA
v_call: TRBV5-1
j_call: TRBJ1-2
cdr3_nt: TGCGCCAGCATGCGGGGGGATAATAACTATGGCTACACCTTC
cdr3_aa: CASMRGDNNYGYTF

d_call: NA
clone_size: NA
v_call: TRBV28
j_call: TRBJ1-3
cdr3_nt: TGTGCCAGTTACAGGGACAGAAACACCATATATTTT
cdr3_aa: CASYRDRNTIYF

d_call: TRBD1
clone_size: NA
v_call: TRBV7-9
j_call: TRBJ1-2
cdr3_nt: TGTGCCAGCAGCCTATTGAGGGACAGGGCTTTTGGAAGTGGCTACACCTTC
cdr3_aa: CASSLLRDRAFGSGYTF

d_call: TRBD2
clone_size: once
v_call: TRBV27
j_call: TRBJ2-3
cdr3_nt: TGTGCCAGCAGTGCCCGACTAGCGGGGCTTAATACGCAGTATTTT
cdr3_aa: CASSARLAGLNTQYF

d_call: TRBD1
clone_size: once
v_call: TRBV5-8
j_call: TRBJ2-5
cdr3_nt: TGTGCCAGCAGCCCGGGGCTTCGACAGGGCCCCCAAGAGACCCAGTACTTC
cdr3_aa: CASSPGLRQGPQETQYF

d_call: NA
clone_size: NA
v_call: TRBV5-6
j_call: TRBJ2-7
cdr3_nt: TGTGCCAGCAGCTTGGGACAGGTTCGTTACGAGCAGTACTTC
cdr3_aa: CASSLGQVRYEQYF

d_call: NA
clone_size: NA
v_call: TRBV2
j_call: TRBJ2-1
cdr3_nt: TGTGCCAGCAGCACCAGCGGAGACAATGAGCAGTTCTTC
cdr3_aa: CASSTSGDNEQFF

d_call: NA
clone_size: once
v_call: TRBV9
j_call: TRBJ2-2
cdr3_nt: TGTGCCAGCAGGGCAGATCTAGCCGGGGAGCTGTTTTTT
cdr3_aa: CASRADLAGELFF

d_call: NA
clone_size: NA
v_call: TRBV19
j_call: TRBJ1-5
cdr3_nt: TGTGCCAGTAGTACCCAACCAAGGACATCGGATAACGATCAGCCCCAGCATTTT
cdr3_aa: CASSTQPRTSDNDQPQHF

d_call: TRBD2
clone_size: NA
v_call: TRBV7-3
j_call: TRBJ2-3
cdr3_nt: TGTGCCAGCAGCTCATTAGCGGGGGGGCCCCATACGCAGTATTTT
cdr3_aa: CASSSLAGGPHTQYF

d_call: NA
clone_size: NA
v_call: TRBV27
j_call: TRBJ1-1
cdr3_nt: TGTGCCAGCAGCCGATCGGGCACTGAAGCTTTCTTT
cdr3_aa: CASSRSGTEAFF

d_call: NA
clone_size: NA
v_call: TRBV5-8
j_call: TRBJ2-3
cdr3_nt: TGTGCCAGCCAGCCCAGGAGGCCGAGCACAGATACGCAGTATTTT
cdr3_aa: CASQPRRPSTDTQYF

d_call: TRBD1
clone_size: NA
v_call: TRBV18
j_call: TRBJ1-3
cdr3_nt: TGTGCCAGCTCACCAATCTTAGGACAGGTGAAATCTGGAAACACCATATATTTT
cdr3_aa: CASSPILGQVKSGNTIYF